This T cell receptor (beta chain) originates from a study of identical twins. This clonotype was seen more than once but under ten times. TCRdb passed the 5' RACE reads through MiXCR, listing each CDR3 protein once. The profile covers 200,000 to 250,000 distinct CDR3 sequences, with 6.5% to 8% appearing a single time and roughly 14% taken by the ten largest. Every sampled donor was Caucasian and healthy. The CDR3 is 16 amino acids. Between the trimmed V and J ends, which lost 5 bases and 2 bases, there was a span of 18 bases. The same specimen was also included in a second study, on T cells expressing NK-cell markers. That publication notes: Underlying the TCR beta repertoires were sorted CD3+CD56+NKG2C+, CD3+CD56+NKG2C- and CD3+CD56-NKG2C+ T cells. Similarly, these clonotypes led the CD3+CD56-NKG2C+ fraction as well in a few donors.

The V call is TRBV12-3 or TRBV12-4, the J call TRBJ2-5; maybe TRBD1 (6 bases). The TCR was taken from a woman younger than 35 in good health. The sample consisted of CD8+ T cells sorted from blood. This chain's CDR3 is CASSAEPGQLQETQYF. The CDR3 DNA reads as TGTGCCAGCAGTGCAGAGCCGGGACAATTACAAGAGACCCAGTACTTC.